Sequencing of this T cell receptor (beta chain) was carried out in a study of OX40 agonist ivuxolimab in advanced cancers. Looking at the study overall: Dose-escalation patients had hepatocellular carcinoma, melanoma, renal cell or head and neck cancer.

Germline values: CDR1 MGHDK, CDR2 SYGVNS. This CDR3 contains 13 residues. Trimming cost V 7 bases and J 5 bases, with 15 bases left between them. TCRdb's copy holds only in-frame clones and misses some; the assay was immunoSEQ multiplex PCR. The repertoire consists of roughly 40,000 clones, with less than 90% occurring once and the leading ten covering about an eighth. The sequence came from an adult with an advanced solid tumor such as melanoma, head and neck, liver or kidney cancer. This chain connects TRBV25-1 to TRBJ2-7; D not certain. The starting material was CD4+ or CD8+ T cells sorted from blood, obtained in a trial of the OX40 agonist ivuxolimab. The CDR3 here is CASTPGRRDEQYF. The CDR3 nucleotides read TGTGCCAGCACCCCGGGCCGACGGGACGAGCAGTACTTC.